The T cell receptor (beta chain) described here comes from a study of T cells in Graves' hyperthyroidism and ophthalmopathy. Overall study findings and caveats: Also found in blood were most expanded thyroid clonotypes above 0.001.

RNA transcripts provided the source from which TCR beta CDR3 regions were amplified. With the HTBI primer set, the TCR CDR3 went through a first round of RT-PCR. TCRdb re-called the multiplex PCR reads through MiXCR, storing one row per CDR3 protein. The table includes 450,000 to 650,000 distinct CDR3 sequences, 14% detected once. This clonotype was recorded at least ten times. Its antigen is unidentified. The V and J ends lost 1 base and 0 bases, in that order; junction bases with no gene match: 13. Germline V gene data show CDR1 as LGHNA and CDR2 as YSLEER. CDR3 length: 19 residues. V and J are TRBV4-3 and TRBJ1-2; 8 bases align to TRBD1. Sequencing input: blood. This sequence originates from a woman between 18 and 29 years old with Graves' ophthalmopathy. The CDR3 region has the DNA TGCGCCAGCAGCCAAGCCCTAGGGACAGGAGTCCTTTCTAACTATGGCTACACCTTC. The encoded protein is CASSQALGTGVLSNYGYTF.